The 9 T cell receptor beta chains below all came from one sample that was sequenced in a study of OX40 agonist ivuxolimab in advanced cancers. The assay was immunoSEQ multiplex PCR, and TCRdb's table has in-frame clones only and misses some. The sample has 70,000 to 95,000 clones, 84% seen once. The sample here was CD4+ or CD8+ T cells sorted from blood, taken in a trial of the OX40 agonist ivuxolimab. Source of these receptors: an adult with an advanced solid tumor such as melanoma, head and neck, liver or kidney cancer.

In this sample, this clone turned up a few times. This chain links TRBV4-1 with TRBJ1-6; perhaps TRBD1 as D (5 bases). The CDR3 covers 17 residues. The V and J ends lost 1 base and 2 bases respectively, with 12 bases between them. The germline gives CDR1 MGHRA, CDR2 YSYEKL. The CDR3 DNA sequence: TGCGCCAGCAGCCAAGGGAGCAGGGCTGCCTATAATTCACCCCTCCACTTT. Its protein product is CASSQGSRAAYNSPLHF.

The gene calls are TRBV6-6 and TRBJ2-1, with 8 bases lining up with TRBD1. The CDR3 contains 15 residues. V gave up 10 bases and J gave up 3 bases; unmatched junction bases: 11. The germline V gene has CDR1 MNHNY and CDR2 SVGAGI (reference sequence). In DNA, the CDR3 is TGTGCCACCTGCGGGACAGGCATCGGCTACAATGAGCAGTTCTTC. Its protein is CATCGTGIGYNEQFF.

The genes are TRBV10-3 and TRBJ1-5; D call uncertain. The germline V and J ends were trimmed by 0 bases and 4 bases, with 7 bases remaining between them. The germline V gene has CDR1 ENHRY and CDR2 SYGVKD. The CDR3 runs 14 residues. The DNA of the CDR3 is TGTGCCATCAGTGAGTCACCCTCTAATCAGCCCCAGCATTTT. This gives the protein CAISESPSNQPQHF.

Turning to this clone: The junction departs from germline at one end; a sequencing error may be responsible. This sequence joins TRBV4-1 and TRBJ1-2, with 7 bases lining up with TRBD1. The CDR3 has 17 amino acids. Germline V gives CDR1 MGHRA, CDR2 YSYEKL. CDR3 coding DNA: TGCGCCAGCAGCCAATGGGGGCCACTGGGACAGAACTATGGCCACACCTTC. It encodes CASSQWGPLGQNYGHTF.

The chain joins TRBV6-1 to TRBJ2-1, with 7 bases matching TRBD1. The CDR3 length is 13 residues. Germline-derived CDR1 and CDR2 are MNHNS and SASEGT. The junction had 7 bases not matched to a gene; V was cut back by 5 bases and J by 9 bases. The CDR3 nucleotides read TGTGCCAGCAGTTCCCAACAGGGGAGTGAGCAGTTCTTC. This sequence encodes CASSSQQGSEQFF.

This clone was seen a handful of times. V and J are TRBV19 and TRBJ2-3; unclear D gene. From germline, CDR1 is LNHDA and CDR2 SQIVND (reference sequence). The CDR3 loop spans 14 amino acids. The ends were cut back, 7 bases at V and 0 bases at J, with 11 bases in the middle. The CDR3 sequence: CASTVGPSTDTQYF. CDR3 DNA: TGTGCCAGTACTGTAGGCCCCAGCACAGATACGCAGTATTTT.

This clone has a handful of counts. V usage is TRBV7-9 and J usage is TRBJ1-6; D is undetermined. The CDR3 extends over 13 amino acids. CDR1 is SEHNR and CDR2 is FQNEAQ in the germline V gene (reference sequence). Between the trimmed V and J ends, which lost 1 base and 4 bases, there was a span of 2 bases. The chain's CDR3 is CASSLEYNSPLHF. CDR3 DNA sequence: TGTGCCAGCAGCTTAGAGTATAATTCACCCCTCCACTTT.

The chain carries TRBV18 and TRBJ1-4; D gene ambiguous. The V and J ends lost 2 bases and 10 bases respectively, with 20 bases between them. The germline V gene encodes CDR1 KGHSH and CDR2 LQKENI. This CDR3 has 16 amino acids. DNA for the CDR3: TGTGCCAGCTCACCATCTGAGGGAGGCCGGGGTGGAAAACTGTTTTTT. Translation: CASSPSEGGRGGKLFF.

The chain has TRBV19 and TRBJ1-2; TRBD1 is a possible D gene (6 bases). V lost 7 bases to trimming and J lost 8 bases, with 20 bases between them. This CDR3 has 14 amino acids. CDR1 LNHDA and CDR2 SQIVND come from the germline V gene (reference sequence). CDR3 coding DNA: TGTGCCAGTATCCAAACAGGGAGGGGAGAAGGCTACACCTTC. Protein: CASIQTGRGEGYTF.